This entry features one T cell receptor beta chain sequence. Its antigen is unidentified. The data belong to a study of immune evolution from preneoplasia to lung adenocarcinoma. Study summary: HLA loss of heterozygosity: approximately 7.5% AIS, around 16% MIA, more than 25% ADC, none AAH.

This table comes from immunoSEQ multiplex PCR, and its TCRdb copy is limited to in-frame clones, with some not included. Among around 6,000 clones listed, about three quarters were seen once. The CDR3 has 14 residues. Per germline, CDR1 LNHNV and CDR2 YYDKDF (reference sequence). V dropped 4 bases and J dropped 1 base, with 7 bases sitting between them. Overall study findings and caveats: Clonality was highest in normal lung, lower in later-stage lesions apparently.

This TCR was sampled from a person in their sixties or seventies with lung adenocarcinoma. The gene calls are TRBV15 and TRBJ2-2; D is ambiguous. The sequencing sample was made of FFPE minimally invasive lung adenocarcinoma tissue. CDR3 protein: CATSMSMNTGELFF. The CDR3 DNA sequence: TGTGCCACCAGCATGAGCATGAACACCGGGGAGCTGTTTTTT.